A selection of T cell receptor beta chains follows, all from one sample in a study of T cell changes during pregnancy in multiple sclerosis. Sequenced by immunoSEQ multiplex PCR; TCRdb stores in-frame clones only, minus some. Found here are 65,000 to 90,000 clones, roughly 92% of them singletons; the top ten hold under 3%. Sequencing was performed on peripheral blood, taken before pregnancy. The receptors shown here come from a female donor with multiple sclerosis, enrolled in a pregnancy study. Both conserved end residues are trimmed from each CDR3.

V gene	J gene	CDR3 protein
TRBV21-1	TRBJ2-1	ASSTPSEVGQF
TRBV2	TRBJ2-1	ASTPGAGYSYNEQF
TRBV4-2	TRBJ1-5	ASSQGGRGSNQPQH
TRBV7-9	TRBJ1-1	ASSLGGQGADEAF
TRBV5-4	TRBJ1-2	ASSTRDGNYGYT
TRBV18	TRBJ2-5	ASSQTLQETQY
TRBV11-2	TRBJ2-7	ASSLGLFQGAREQY
TRBV19	TRBJ1-4	ASSEGPGREKLF
TRBV28	TRBJ2-1	ASSFLLLSGRAYNEQF
TRBV7-8	TRBJ1-2	ASSLVEFNYGYT
TRBV4-2	TRBJ2-3	ASSQVGSGATDTQY
TRBV7-9	TRBJ2-2	ASERERIPGELF
TRBV7-2	TRBJ2-7	ASSPLGLAGNYEQY
TRBV9	TRBJ2-1	ASSVGLAGEPYNEQF
TRBV11-1	TRBJ2-2	ASKREIGELF
TRBV7-9	TRBJ1-1	ASSAEQGSEAF
TRBV19	TRBJ1-5	ASRPRGQGVNQPQH
TRBV5-1	TRBJ1-1	ASSLNHEMNTEAF
TRBV20-1	TRBJ2-1	SAIPYNEQF
TRBV5-6	TRBJ1-2	ASRLQGYGYT
TRBV7-9	TRBJ2-7	ASSPPPLAGVSYEQY
TRBV19	TRBJ1-5	ASSIGQGRLNQPQH
TRBV5-3	TRBJ1-2	ARSFGGRSYGYT
TRBV6-5	TRBJ2-3	ASSYGSGTDTQY
TRBV5-6	TRBJ2-3	ASSLGSTDTQY
TRBV28	TRBJ2-1	ASSYTGADNEQF
TRBV4-1	TRBJ1-5	ASSQTENQPQH
TRBV28	TRBJ1-5	ASSFRGPQPQH
TRBV5-6	TRBJ1-3	ASSLAGVVSGNTIY
TRBV9	TRBJ2-1	ASSASLAGNNEQF
TRBV5-4	TRBJ2-7	ASSFWGLGSYEQY
TRBV21-1	TRBJ1-2	ASSNPSGYGYT
TRBV10-3	TRBJ2-3	AISEGAWSGTDTQY
TRBV5-6	TRBJ2-1	ASSPQGPGGSEQF
TRBV5-8	TRBJ2-3	ASSPRRGQVDTQY
TRBV6-4	TRBJ2-7	ASSESSGSNEQY
TRBV27	TRBJ2-2	ASSQTEMTGELF
TRBV19	TRBJ2-2	ASYQSGTGNTGELF
TRBV18	TRBJ1-4	ASSRFGQPDPRYEKLF
TRBV28	TRBJ2-6	ASSFSDSSGANVLT
TRBV4-2	TRBJ2-1	ASSQGTSGNNEQF
TRBV20-1	TRBJ1-2	SAGGDYGYT
TRBV15	TRBJ2-1	ATSRTSGTVNEQF
TRBV5-4	TRBJ2-3	ASGGGLGSTDTQY
TRBV15	TRBJ2-1	ATSRVLAAGVNEQF
TRBV11-2	TRBJ2-3	ASSLYTDTQY
TRBV19	TRBJ1-5	ASSDYYYSNQPQH
TRBV2	TRBJ1-4	ASSGNRATNEKLF
TRBV7-2	TRBJ2-7	ASSWDRAYEQY
TRBV11-3	TRBJ2-1	ASSLVVGRI
TRBV7-2	TRBJ2-7	ASSPREVRYEQY
TRBV6-1	TRBJ2-7	ASVGSGLSYEQY
TRBV5-8	TRBJ2-1	ASSTGGWDEQF